One and the same sample provided the 5 T cell receptor beta chains below, sequenced in a study of T cells in Graves' hyperthyroidism and ophthalmopathy (dated 2019 in TCRdb). Library preparation employed multiplex PCR. Sequencing was carried out with an Illumina HiSeq 2000. TCR beta CDR3 regions were amplified from RNA transcripts. The first round of RT-PCR for the TCR CDR3 was performed with the HTBI primer set and the Qiagen OneStep RT-PCR kit. TCRdb's own reprocessing of the public reads used fastp at Q25 and MiXCR and kept productive beta chains. Every distinct CDR3 protein forms one entry, paired with its most common genes and DNA. The sample has 600,000 to 850,000 distinct CDR3 sequences on record, roughly a sixth of them singletons. The ten biggest clones cover about a sixth of the sample. Sequences were obtained from blood. The receptors come from a woman aged 50 to 65 with Graves' hyperthyroidism that later progressed to Graves' ophthalmopathy.

The chain carries TRBV10-2 and TRBJ2-1, with 7 bases matching TRBD1. CDR3 length equals 15 residues. V shed 7 bases and J 0 bases; nucleotides not matched to a gene: 6. In germline, CDR1 is WSHSY, CDR2 SAAADI. The CDR3 DNA follows: TGCGCCAGCATAGTACGGGACAGCTCCTACAATGAGCAGTTCTTC. Translation gives CASIVRDSSYNEQFF.

The chain couples TRBV20-1 to TRBJ2-7; 8 bases map to TRBD1. Germline assignment: CDR1 DFQATT and CDR2 SNEGSKA (reference sequence). CDR3 length equals 13 residues. The trim removed 7 bases at V and 3 bases at J, leaving 8 bases unmatched. This CDR3 is CSGRTGYDYEQYF. The CDR3 bases are TGCAGTGGAAGGACAGGGTATGACTACGAGCAGTACTTC.

The chain joins TRBV5-1 to TRBJ1-2, with 11 nucleotides matching TRBD1. Germline assignment: CDR1 SGHRS and CDR2 YFSETQ. The ends lost 5 bases at V and 5 bases at J; junction bases unmatched: 8. This CDR3 region has 15 residues. CDR3 sequence: CASRIGTGGRYGYTF. The CDR3 nucleotides are TGCGCCAGCAGGATCGGGACAGGGGGAAGGTATGGCTACACCTTC. Together with reference TRBV5-1 and TRBJ1-2, the CDR3 gives the full variable domain: KAGVTQTPRYLIKTRGQQVTLSCSPISGHRSVSWYQQTPGQGLQFLFEYFSETQRNKGNFPGRFSGRQFSNSRSEMNVSTLELGDSALYLCASRIGTGGRYGYTFGSGTRLTVV.

J is TRBJ1-5 and V is TRBV6-6; 7 bases agree with TRBD1. Losses at the gene ends were 5 bases for V and 0 bases for J; bases not matched to a gene: 7. The CDR3 extends over 16 amino acids. Germline V CDR1 and CDR2: MNHNY, SVGAGI (reference sequence). CDR3 residues: CASSGGTDISNQPQHF. The CDR3 DNA reads TGTGCCAGCAGTGGGGGGACAGATATTAGCAATCAGCCCCAGCATTTT.

This clonotype was seen ten or more times. The chain uses TRBV18 and TRBJ2-3, with D unresolved. The V end was cut by 1 base, the J end by 3 bases, with 8 bases between. This CDR3 comprises 14 residues. Germline CDR1 and CDR2: KGHSH and LQKENI. The CDR3: CASSPRGRTDTQYF. Written as DNA, the CDR3 is TGTGCCAGCTCACCACGCGGCCGAACAGATACGCAGTATTTT.